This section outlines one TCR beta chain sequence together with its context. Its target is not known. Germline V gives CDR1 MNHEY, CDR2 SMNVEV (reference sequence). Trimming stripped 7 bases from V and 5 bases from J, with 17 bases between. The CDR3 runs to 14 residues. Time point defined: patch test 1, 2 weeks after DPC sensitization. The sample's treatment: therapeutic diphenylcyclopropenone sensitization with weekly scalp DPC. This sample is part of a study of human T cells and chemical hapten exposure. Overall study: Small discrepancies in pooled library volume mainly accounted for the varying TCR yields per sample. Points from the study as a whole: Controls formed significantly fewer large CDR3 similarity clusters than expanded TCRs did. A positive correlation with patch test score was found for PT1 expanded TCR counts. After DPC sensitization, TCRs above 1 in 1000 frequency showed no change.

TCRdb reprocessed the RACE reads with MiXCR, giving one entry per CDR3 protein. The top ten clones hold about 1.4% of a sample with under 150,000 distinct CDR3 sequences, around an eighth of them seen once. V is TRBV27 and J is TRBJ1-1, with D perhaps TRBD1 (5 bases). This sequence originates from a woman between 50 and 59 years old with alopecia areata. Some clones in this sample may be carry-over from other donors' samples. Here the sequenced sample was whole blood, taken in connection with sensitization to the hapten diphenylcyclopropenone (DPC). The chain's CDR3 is CASILSQGGTEAFF. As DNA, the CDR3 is TGTGCCAGCATTCTCTCCCAGGGTGGGACTGAAGCTTTCTTT.